These 26 T cell receptor beta chains share one sample of origin, sequenced in a study of chemoradiotherapy in HPV16-positive cancers. Here immunoSEQ multiplex PCR was the method, and the copy in TCRdb shows in-frame clones only, minus some. The sample records about 8,900 clones, about 85% being singletons. The sample consisted of tumor tissue, taken from a patient who underwent chemoradiotherapy. The receptors were sampled from a human donor with HPV-associated anogenital cancer.

The chain carries TRBV12-2 and TRBJ2-5; the table calls TRBD2, which could not be checked here. TRBV12-2 represents a pseudogene. The CDR3 totals 15 residues. CDR3 protein: CASRLWSRPRETQYF. DNA of the CDR3: TGTGCAAGTCGCTTATGGAGTCGCCCCCGGGAGACCCAGTACTTC.

V is TRBV6-5 and J is TRBJ1-2; possibly TRBD1 for D (6 bases). Germline CDR1 is MNHEY and CDR2 is SVGAGI. V lost 6 bases and J lost 0, with 8 bases in between. This CDR3 has 13 amino acids. Here the CDR3 DNA reads TGTGCCAGCAGCCAGGGGCCTAACTATGGCTACACCTTC. Its protein is CASSQGPNYGYTF.

The chain joins TRBV5-1 to TRBJ2-5, with D possibly TRBD2 on 7 matching bases. The CDR3 is made up of 15 amino acids. V was clipped by 4 bases and J by 4 bases, with 17 bases between them. The germline V gene has CDR1 SGHRS and CDR2 YFSETQ. The CDR3 spells CASSTPGGGAETQYF. The DNA for the CDR3 is TGCGCCAGCAGCACCCCTGGAGGGGGGGCAGAGACCCAGTACTTC.

V usage is TRBV30 and J usage is TRBJ1-5; no clear D gene. Germline values: CDR1 GTSNPN, CDR2 SVGIG (reference sequence). The CDR3 covers 14 residues. V shed 2 bases and J shed 0 bases, with 8 bases lying between them. This CDR3 is CAWSLTRSNQPQHF. The CDR3 DNA is TGTGCCTGGAGTCTCACACGTAGCAATCAGCCCCAGCATTTT.

This chain links TRBV4-2 with TRBJ2-2, with no clear D. V dropped 1 base and J dropped 7 bases, with 7 bases sitting between them. The CDR3 sequence is 13 residues long. Per germline, CDR1 LGHNA and CDR2 YNFKEQ. The CDR3 coding sequence is TGTGCCAGCAGCCAAGGGTGGGGCGGGGAGCTGTTTTTT. This codes for CASSQGWGGELFF.

The chain links TRBV28 to TRBJ2-5; the D is unclear. The CDR3 is 15 amino acids. Per the germline V gene, CDR1 is MDHEN and CDR2 is SYDVKM. V shed 3 bases and J shed 2 bases, with 13 bases lying between them. The CDR3 DNA sequence: TGTGCCAGCAGTTTGTACCGGGCTTGGCAAGAGACCCAGTACTTC. Translating gives CASSLYRAWQETQYF.

The J gene is TRBJ2-1, the V gene TRBV7-3; D may be TRBD1 or TRBD2 (5 bases each). The ends were cut back, 5 bases at V and 4 bases at J, with 15 bases in the middle. This CDR3 contains 15 residues. CDR1 and CDR2 (germline): SGHTA, FQGTGA. CDR3 DNA sequence: TGTGCCAGCAGCGTTGGTGGGGGTTTGTACAATGAGCAGTTCTTC. It yields the protein CASSVGGGLYNEQFF.

In its sample, this clone ranks as large. The chain recombines TRBV12-5 with TRBJ2-2; perhaps TRBD1 as D (6 bases). The V gene lost 1 base and the J gene lost 9 bases, with 12 bases spanning the gap. Germline V gene lookup returns CDR1 LGHNT and CDR2 FRNRAP. This CDR3 is built from 14 residues. DNA of the CDR3: TGTGCTAGTGGTTTGGAGCAACAGGGCCGGGAGCTGTTTTTT. Translation gives CASGLEQQGRELFF.

V and J are TRBV6-5 and TRBJ2-3; 13 nucleotides agree with TRBD2. V was clipped by 7 bases and J by 7 bases; unmatched bases: 8. Per the germline V gene, CDR1 is MNHEY and CDR2 is SVGAGI. This CDR3 is built from 15 residues. This chain's CDR3 is CASNPPGLAGHTQYF. The CDR3 DNA reads as TGTGCCAGCAATCCGCCGGGACTAGCGGGGCATACGCAGTATTTT.

CDR3 residues: CASRLVLGEGGYNEQFF. The CDR3 coding sequence is TGTGCAAGTCGCTTAGTCTTGGGCGAAGGGGGATACAATGAGCAGTTCTTC. The rearrangement joins TRBV12-2 to TRBJ2-1; the table's TRBD1 call for D was not verified on the DNA. TRBV12-2 is shown as a pseudogene. CDR3 size: 17 residues.

The CDR3 sequence: CASSQDLDRGLYRLAEAFF. The CDR3 bases are TGTGCCAGCAGCCAAGATTTGGACAGGGGGTTGTATAGGCTCGCTGAAGCTTTCTTT. The chain carries TRBV4-2 and TRBJ1-1, with 10 nucleotides matching TRBD1. The trim removed 0 bases at V and 6 bases at J, leaving 16 bases unmatched. The V gene's germline CDR1 is LGHNA and CDR2 YNFKEQ. This CDR3 contains 19 residues.

As regards this clone: Other nucleotide sequences in the sample specify the same CDR3. The chain couples TRBV11-2 to TRBJ1-1; unclear D gene. This CDR3 comprises 13 residues. V lost 1 base and J lost 0, with 3 bases in between. Germline CDR1 SGHAT, CDR2 FQNNGV. The CDR3 is CASSLGLNTEAFF. The CDR3 nucleotides are TGTGCCAGCAGCTTAGGCTTGAACACTGAAGCTTTCTTT.

This chain joins TRBV29-1 and TRBJ2-3; TRBD1 matches 9 bases. After removal of 8 bases from V and 2 bases from J, the junction contained 11 bases not matched to a gene. The CDR3 has 15 amino acids. The germline CDR1 and CDR2 sequences are SQVTM and ANQGSEA. CDR3 nucleotide sequence: TGCAGCTCTAAGATCGGGACAGGGTTCACAGATACGCAGTATTTT. This sequence encodes CSSKIGTGFTDTQYF.

The chain uses TRBV13 and TRBJ1-1, with D tentatively TRBD1 (5 bases). CDR1 is PRHDT, CDR2 FYEKMQ, per germline (reference sequence). The V gene lost 5 bases and the J gene lost 10 bases, with 17 bases spanning the gap. CDR3 length equals 13 residues. The CDR3 DNA sequence: TGTGCCAGCAGCCGAAGGGGCGGTCGGGGAGCTTTCTTT. This codes for CASSRRGGRGAFF.

The chain carries TRBV10-2 and TRBJ2-7; D might be TRBD2 (6 bases). Between the trimmed V and J ends, which lost 8 bases and 10 bases, there was a span of 12 bases. CDR3 size: 10 residues. Germline V gene data show CDR1 as WSHSY and CDR2 as SAAADI. CDR3 in DNA: TGCGCCAGCGGGGAGGACTCTCAGTACTTC. Its translation is CASGEDSQYF.

This clone came up a few times. The chain has TRBV5-1 and TRBJ1-6, with TRBD1 as a possible D gene (6 bases). The germline gives CDR1 SGHRS, CDR2 YFSETQ. The CDR3 runs to 14 residues. Trimming removed 0 bases from V and 9 bases from J, with 10 bases in between. Here the CDR3 reads CASSLVGGSSPLHF. As DNA, the CDR3 is TGCGCCAGCAGCTTGGTAGGGGGAAGTTCACCCCTCCACTTT.

The chain couples TRBV29-1 to TRBJ1-1; D gene uncertain. The CDR3 is 12 residues long. Trimming stripped 7 bases from V and 3 bases from J, with 12 bases between. Germline CDR1 SQVTM, CDR2 ANQGSEA. The CDR3 region has the DNA TGCAGCGCCAACGAGTTGTACACTGAAGCTTTCTTT. This gives the protein CSANELYTEAFF.

This chain connects TRBV12-5 to TRBJ2-3, with 11 nucleotides matching TRBD2. V was clipped by 6 bases and J by 4 bases; unmatched bases: 0. The germline CDR1 and CDR2 sequences are LGHNT and FRNRAP. This CDR3 has 13 amino acids. CDR3 in amino acids: CASGLAGADTQYF. DNA of the CDR3: TGTGCTAGTGGACTAGCGGGAGCAGATACGCAGTATTTT.

The rearrangement links TRBV6-1 to TRBJ1-6, with D possibly TRBD1 on 5 matching bases. Between the trimmed V and J ends, which lost 2 bases and 11 bases, there was a span of 13 bases. The CDR3 loop spans 14 amino acids. Per germline, CDR1 MNHNS and CDR2 SASEGT. In nucleotides, the CDR3 is TGTGCCAGCAGTGAACCCGGGACGAGGGCACCCCTCCACTTT. The encoded protein is CASSEPGTRAPLHF.

The V gene is TRBV10-3, the J gene TRBJ1-5; tentatively, D is TRBD1 (5 bases). V dropped 3 bases and J dropped 3 bases, with 9 bases sitting between them. Germline V gene lookup returns CDR1 ENHRY and CDR2 SYGVKD. The CDR3 extends over 14 amino acids. CDR3 amino acids: CAISEGADNQPQHF. Written as DNA, the CDR3 is TGTGCCATCAGTGAAGGGGCTGACAATCAGCCCCAGCATTTT.

The chain joins TRBV7-2 to TRBJ2-6, with unresolved D. Trimming stripped 5 bases from V and 0 bases from J, with 8 bases between. The germline CDR1 and CDR2 sequences are SGHTA and FQGNSA. CDR3 length: 15 residues. The CDR3 DNA reads TGTGCCAGCAGCCCAACCTACTCTGGGGCCAACGTCCTGACTTTC. It codes for CASSPTYSGANVLTF.

V is TRBV5-6 and J is TRBJ2-5; D is undetermined. Germline V gene lookup returns CDR1 SGHDT and CDR2 YYEEEE. This CDR3 contains 15 residues. Trimming removed 1 base from V and 2 bases from J, with 12 bases in between. CDR3 sequence (DNA): TGTGCCAGCAGCTTGTTGGGCGTGGGGCAAGAGACCCAGTACTTC. This encodes CASSLLGVGQETQYF.

The chain couples TRBV27 to TRBJ2-1; possibly TRBD1 for D (6 bases). V was pared by 3 bases and J by 0 bases, with 15 bases between. The CDR3 totals 17 residues. CDR1 is MNHEY and CDR2 is SMNVEV in the germline V gene (reference sequence). CDR3 nucleotide sequence: TGTGCCAGCAGTTTTACTAAACAGGGAAGCTCCTACAATGAGCAGTTCTTC. Translated: CASSFTKQGSSYNEQFF.

The CDR3 bases are TGTGCCAGCAGTTTCCTCAGCAACGGCTACACCTTC. Amino acid sequence: CASSFLSNGYTF. The chain carries TRBV28 and TRBJ1-2; D ambiguous. The CDR3 covers 12 residues. The germline V gene encodes CDR1 MDHEN and CDR2 SYDVKM. Trimming pared 3 bases from V and 8 bases from J, leaving 10 bases between.

The CDR3, as DNA: TGCGCCAGCAGCCGCGACAGGGGCGCTAATGAAAAACTGTTTTTT. Its protein product is CASSRDRGANEKLFF. The J gene is TRBJ1-4, the V gene TRBV5-1, with 8 bases lining up with TRBD1. The CDR3 is 15 residues long. Trimming cost V 4 bases and J 3 bases; bases outside gene matches: 5. The germline V gene encodes CDR1 SGHRS and CDR2 YFSETQ.

This clone is categorized as medium-sized. This chain connects TRBV10-3 to TRBJ1-1, with D unclear. Deletions cut 0 bases from V and 2 bases from J, with 13 bases between. The CDR3 spans 16 residues. Per the germline V gene, CDR1 is ENHRY and CDR2 is SYGVKD. CDR3 loop: CAISESHFSGNTEAFF. The CDR3 region has the DNA TGTGCCATCAGTGAGTCCCACTTCTCGGGAAACACTGAAGCTTTCTTT.